This passage covers 30 T cell receptor beta chains from one sample sequenced in a study of synovial regulatory T cells in juvenile arthritis. Clones were sequenced by immunoSEQ multiplex PCR, and TCRdb holds only the in-frame ones, with some missing. The sample data list approximately 2,000 clones. Synovial fluid was collected with matched peripheral blood from each patient with active arthritis. Sequenced input: Treg cells from the synovium. The receptors stem from a donor younger than 30 with juvenile idiopathic arthritis.

This clone is identified as medium-sized (0.01 to 0.1%) from frequency. V and J are TRBV27 and TRBJ2-7; TCRdb outputs TRBD2, but without DNA this stays unchecked. CDR1 is MNHEY and CDR2 is SMNVEV in the germline V gene (reference sequence). The CDR3 extends over 13 amino acids. Only the protein is on record. The CDR3 region is CASSSGASYEQYF.

This clone is medium-sized by frequency. The rearrangement joins TRBV19 to TRBJ1-1. The germline V gene has CDR1 LNHDA and CDR2 SQIVND (reference sequence). The CDR3 extends over 14 amino acids. Nucleotide data are not available. The chain's CDR3 is CASSWETVNTEAFF.

Measured by frequency, this clone is medium-sized. The rearrangement uses TRBV9 and TRBJ1-2; the D call of TRBD1 rests on TCRdb alone, since no DNA is present to check it. The CDR3 has 14 amino acids. No DNA is listed. Germline CDR1 SGDLS, CDR2 YYNGEE. This CDR3 is CASSVAGTDYGYTF. Supplemented by reference TRBV9 and TRBJ1-2, the full variable domain reads DSGVTQTPKHLITATGQRVTLRCSPRSGDLSVYWYQQSLDQGLQFLIQYYNGEERAKGNILERFSAQQFPDLHSELNLSSLELGDSALYFCASSVAGTDYGYTFGSGTRLTVV.

This clone is medium-sized (0.01 to 0.1%) by frequency. The chain combines TRBV2 with TRBJ1-5; as DNA is missing, the TRBD1 call by TCRdb cannot be tested. The CDR3 is 15 residues long. The DNA is not on file. The germline V gene has CDR1 SNHLY and CDR2 FYNNEI. The CDR3 here is CASSSQGYSNQPQHF.

Judged by frequency, this clone is medium-sized (0.01 to 0.1%). The chain uses TRBV27 and TRBJ2-1; the TCRdb call, TRBD2, lacks DNA for checking. The CDR3 has 15 amino acids. This entry has no DNA. The germline gives CDR1 MNHEY, CDR2 SMNVEV (reference sequence). The CDR3 reads CASSLGLSSYNEQFF.

This clone is called medium-sized based on its frequency. The gene calls are TRBV6-6 and TRBJ2-7; TCRdb gives TRBD2 as the D gene, but with no DNA this cannot be confirmed. In germline, CDR1 is MNHNY, CDR2 SVGAGI (reference sequence). This CDR3 is built from 14 residues. No DNA sequence is on record. The CDR3 spells CASSFGTSGYEQYF.

This clone registers medium-sized by frequency. V and J are TRBV5-6 and TRBJ2-5; checking the TCRdb D call of TRBD2 is not possible without DNA. The CDR3 spans 12 residues. The nucleotide record is missing. Germline assignment: CDR1 SGHDT and CDR2 YYEEEE. The CDR3 spells CASSGTKETQYF.

By frequency, this clone is medium-sized. The V call is TRBV7-2, the J call TRBJ1-2; TCRdb's assignment of TRBD1 cannot be checked, as there is no DNA. The CDR3 covers 17 residues. This entry has no DNA. Germline CDR1 and CDR2: SGHTA and FQGNSA. The CDR3 is CASSLNGQTGTSYGYTF.

This clone ranks as medium-sized (0.01 to 0.1%) in terms of frequency. CDR3 region: CATRSITGSSYNEQFF. The V and J genes are TRBV19 and TRBJ2-1; the TCRdb call, TRBD1, lacks DNA for checking. Per the germline V gene, CDR1 is LNHDA and CDR2 is SQIVND (reference sequence). The CDR3 loop spans 16 amino acids. No DNA sequence was recorded.

This clone is identified as medium-sized from frequency. This chain joins TRBV30 and TRBJ2-3. The V gene's germline CDR1 is GTSNPN and CDR2 SVGIG (reference sequence). CDR3 length equals 14 residues. The DNA is unrecorded. Here the CDR3 reads CAWARRTVKDTQYF.

This clone is deemed medium-sized by its frequency. This sequence joins TRBV11-2 and TRBJ2-5; TCRdb names TRBD2, which stays unverified in the absence of DNA. This CDR3 is built from 15 residues. Nucleotide data are not available. Germline-derived CDR1 and CDR2 are SGHAT and FQNNGV. The CDR3 here is CASSPPGGGGETQYF.

Frequency places this clone as medium-sized. The rearrangement links TRBV12-1 to TRBJ2-5; the TCRdb call, TRBD2, lacks DNA for checking. TRBV12-1 is deemed a pseudogene. This CDR3 contains 14 residues. Only the protein is available. The CDR3 region is CASSPGIAGETQYF.

This clone ranks as medium-sized in terms of frequency. The V and J genes are TRBV5-5 and TRBJ1-2; lacking DNA, the TRBD1 call made by TCRdb goes unchecked. CDR1 and CDR2 from the germline V gene are SGHKS and YYEKEE (reference sequence). The CDR3 contains 15 residues. No DNA sequence is on record. The CDR3 spells CASSLVTGERWGYTF.

This clone is classed as medium-sized (0.01 to 0.1%) by frequency. The J gene is TRBJ1-1, the V gene TRBV5-5; TCRdb calls TRBD1, which cannot be checked without DNA. Germline loops: CDR1 SGHKS, CDR2 YYEKEE (reference sequence). This CDR3 contains 14 residues. No DNA sequence was recorded. Here the CDR3 reads CASSLGQVNTEAFF. The whole variable domain, filled in from reference TRBV5-5 and TRBJ1-1, reads DAGVTQSPTHLIKTRGQQVTLRCSPISGHKSVSWYQQVLGQGPQFIFQYYEKEERGRGNFPDRFSARQFPNYSSELNVNALLLGDSALYLCASSLGQVNTEAFFGQGTRLTVV.

Its frequency marks this clone as large. The rearrangement joins TRBV2 to TRBJ2-1. Germline V gene lookup returns CDR1 SNHLY and CDR2 FYNNEI. This CDR3 comprises 13 residues. No DNA sequence is on record. CDR3 sequence: CASSVFLGGEQFF. Using reference TRBV2 and TRBJ2-1 for the parts outside the CDR3, the full variable domain is EPEVTQTPSHQVTQMGQEVILRCVPISNHLYFYWYRQILGQKVEFLVSFYNNEISEKSEIFDDQFSVERPDGSNFTLKIRSTKLEDSAMYFCASSVFLGGEQFFGPGTRLTVL.

Frequency places this clone as large. This chain links TRBV29-1 with TRBJ2-1. Germline loops: CDR1 SQVTM, CDR2 ANQGSEA. This CDR3 comprises 12 residues. No coding sequence is recorded. This chain's CDR3 is CSVDNPGDEQFF.

By frequency, this clone registers medium-sized. The chain has TRBV10-3 and TRBJ2-7. The germline V gene has CDR1 ENHRY and CDR2 SYGVKD. CDR3 length equals 16 residues. The DNA sequence is not available. Here the CDR3 reads CATIKGGLVSSYEQYF.

This clone shows up as medium-sized by frequency. The chain is built from TRBV6-5 and TRBJ1-5; checking the TCRdb D call of TRBD1 is not possible without DNA. CDR3 size: 13 residues. The DNA sequence is not available. Germline V CDR1 and CDR2: MNHEY, SVGAGI. The chain's CDR3 is CASSLRQYQPQHF.

This clone ranks as medium-sized (0.01 to 0.1%) in terms of frequency. The chain uses TRBV7-6 and TRBJ2-1; the D call of TRBD2 rests on TCRdb alone, since no DNA is present to check it. The CDR3 has 19 residues. The coding DNA is unavailable. Germline values: CDR1 SGHVS, CDR2 FNYEAQ. The CDR3 loop reads CASSERPWLAGGPPSEQFF.

In terms of frequency, this clone is medium-sized. The chain couples TRBV6-5 to TRBJ2-3; TCRdb picks TRBD1, but there is no DNA to check that call. The CDR3 extends over 15 amino acids. Only the protein is on record. Germline lookup yields CDR1 MNHEY and CDR2 SVGAGI. The CDR3 loop is CASSYFPGLTDTQYF.

This clone ranks as medium-sized in terms of frequency. J is TRBJ2-6 and V is TRBV4-2; checking the TCRdb D call of TRBD2 is not possible without DNA. Germline loops: CDR1 LGHNA, CDR2 YNFKEQ. There are 17 residues in the CDR3. No nucleotide data were recorded. This chain's CDR3 is CASSPRTSGGGANVLTF.

This clone is medium-sized (0.01 to 0.1%) by frequency. This rearrangement joins TRBV6-5 to TRBJ2-5; there is no DNA to check the TCRdb D call of TRBD1. CDR1 and CDR2 (germline): MNHEY, SVGAGI. The CDR3 contains 15 residues. No DNA appears here. CDR3 loop: CASSYWGLIQETQYF.

According to its frequency, this clone is large. The chain recombines TRBV4-2 with TRBJ2-5; the TRBD2 assignment by TCRdb is unverifiable without DNA. From germline, CDR1 is LGHNA and CDR2 YNFKEQ. CDR3 length equals 12 residues. No DNA has been recorded. CDR3 protein: CASSQVRETQYF.

This clone is labeled medium-sized based on frequency. The rearrangement uses TRBV10-3 and TRBJ2-1; TCRdb proposes TRBD2, but this gene call is untestable without DNA. The V gene's germline CDR1 is ENHRY and CDR2 SYGVKD. The CDR3 runs 15 residues. The nucleotide record is missing. The CDR3: CAISEGLAGEPEQFF.

This clone registers medium-sized by frequency. V and J are TRBV5-6 and TRBJ2-7; there is no DNA to check the TCRdb D call of TRBD1. This CDR3 is built from 15 residues. This entry has no DNA. CDR1 and CDR2 from the germline V gene are SGHDT and YYEEEE. CDR3 amino acids: CASSTRDRTIYEQYF.

This clone registers medium-sized (0.01 to 0.1%) by frequency. The chain combines TRBV28 with TRBJ2-1; TCRdb proposes TRBD2, but this gene call is untestable without DNA. The CDR3 sequence is 11 residues long. The protein alone is recorded here. CDR1 is MDHEN and CDR2 is SYDVKM in the germline V gene. The CDR3 region is CASGRGNEQFF.

This clone is called medium-sized based on its frequency. The J gene is TRBJ2-7, the V gene TRBV19. Germline CDR1 reads LNHDA; CDR2 reads SQIVND (reference sequence). This CDR3 is 15 amino acids long. DNA is not on record. The CDR3 region is CASSTRPGSLYEQYF.

By frequency, this clone is large. This sequence joins TRBV4-3 and TRBJ2-3; with no DNA, the TCRdb D assignment of TRBD1 cannot be verified. Germline V CDR1 and CDR2: LGHNA, YSLEER. CDR3 length: 14 amino acids. No nucleotide data were recorded. CDR3 sequence: CASSPGVVRDTQYF.

Its frequency marks this clone as medium-sized. V and J are TRBV10-3 and TRBJ2-7. This CDR3 is built from 13 residues. This entry has no DNA. The germline CDR1 and CDR2 sequences are ENHRY and SYGVKD. The CDR3 protein is CASKGPAIGEQYF.

This clone is deemed medium-sized by its frequency. The chain uses TRBV5-1 and TRBJ2-5; TCRdb proposes TRBD2, but this gene call is untestable without DNA. CDR1 and CDR2 from the germline V gene are SGHRS and YFSETQ. This CDR3 spans 14 amino acids. No coding sequence is recorded. The CDR3 reads CASSPGLSRETQYF.